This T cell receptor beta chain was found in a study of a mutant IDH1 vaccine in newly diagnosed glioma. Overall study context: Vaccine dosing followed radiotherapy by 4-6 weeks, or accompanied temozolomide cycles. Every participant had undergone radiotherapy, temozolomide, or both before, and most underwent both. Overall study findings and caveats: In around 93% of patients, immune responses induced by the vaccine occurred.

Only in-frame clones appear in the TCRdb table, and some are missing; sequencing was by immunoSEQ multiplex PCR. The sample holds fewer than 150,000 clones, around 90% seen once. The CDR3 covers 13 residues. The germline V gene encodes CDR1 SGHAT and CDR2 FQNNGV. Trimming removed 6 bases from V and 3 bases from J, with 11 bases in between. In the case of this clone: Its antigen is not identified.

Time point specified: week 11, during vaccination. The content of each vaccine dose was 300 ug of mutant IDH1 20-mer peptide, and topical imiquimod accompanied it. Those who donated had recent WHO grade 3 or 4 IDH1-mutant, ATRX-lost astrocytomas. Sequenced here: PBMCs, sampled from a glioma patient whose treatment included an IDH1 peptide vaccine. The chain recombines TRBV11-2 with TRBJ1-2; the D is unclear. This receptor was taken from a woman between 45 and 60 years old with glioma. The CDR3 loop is CASRGITDYGYTF. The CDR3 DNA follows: TGTGCCAGCAGGGGGATAACCGACTATGGCTACACCTTC.